The rows below give T cell receptor beta chains drawn from one sample of a study of breast tumors, draining lymph nodes, adjacent tissues. TCRdb re-analysed the multiplex PCR reads in MiXCR, keeping a single row per CDR3 protein. The sample lists around 130,000 distinct CDR3 sequences, approximately 29% occurring once. Sequenced sample: axillary lymph node tissue. The source of these receptors is a female donor with breast cancer. Some clones in this sample may be carry-over from other donors' samples. Both conserved end residues are part of each CDR3. D genes are given only for firm matches. For some rows the clone size is stated as once, few or many, or as a class when expanded; others skip it.

>TRBJ1-5|TRBV24-1|many|-
CATPHLTGISGVFWPQHF
-
>TRBJ2-1|TRBV11-2|many|TRBD2
CASSHSGGIGEQFF
TGTGCCAGCAGCCATAGCGGGGGGATTGGTGAGCAGTTCTTC
>TRBJ2-7|TRBV5-8|many|-
CASSLVAGYYEQYF
TGTGCCAGCAGCTTGGTCGCAGGTTACTACGAGCAGTACTTC
>TRBJ2-3|TRBV4-2|many|-
CASSQGPVGAYGTDTQYF
TGTGCCAGCAGCCAGGGCCCCGTAGGAGCGTATGGGACAGATACGCAGTATTTT
>TRBJ2-5|TRBV24-1|-|-
CAASARALETQYF
TGTGCCGCCAGCGCACGGGCGCTAGAGACCCAGTACTTC
>TRBJ1-1|TRBV6-1|-|TRBD1
CASETGLSTEAFF
TGTGCCAGCGAGACAGGGTTAAGCACTGAAGCTTTCTTT
>TRBJ1-2|TRBV4-3|many|TRBD1
CASSQEFPETGHGYTF
TGCGCCAGCAGCCAAGAATTTCCTGAGACAGGGCATGGCTACACCTTC
>TRBJ2-5|TRBV5-1|many|-
CASSSSGRYHETQYF
TGCGCCAGCAGCTCTTCGGGACGGTACCACGAGACCCAGTACTTC
>TRBJ2-5|TRBV20-1|many|TRBD2
CSARGEGLGETQYF
TGCAGTGCTAGAGGGGAGGGACTGGGAGAGACCCAGTACTTC
>TRBJ1-6|TRBV13|-|-
CASSLGSGRDGSPLHF
TGTGCCAGCAGCTTAGGGAGCGGCAGGGATGGATCACCCCTCCACTTT
>TRBJ2-5|TRBV5-1|many|-
CASSGGHLGDTQYF
TGCGCCAGCAGCGGGGGTCATCTCGGGGACACCCAGTACTTC
>TRBJ2-7|TRBV6-2/TRBV6-3|many|TRBD1
CASKWTGGLSYEQYF
TGTGCCAGCAAATGGACAGGGGGTCTCTCCTACGAGCAGTACTTC
>TRBJ1-4|TRBV5-1|-|-
CSSSSTSTNENLFF
TGCTCCAGCAGCTCGACATCAACTAATGAAAACCTGTTTTTT
>TRBJ2-5|TRBV29-1|-|-
CSAEGKQETQYF
TGCAGCGCCGAGGGGAAACAAGAGACCCAGTACTTC
>TRBJ1-1|TRBV5-6|-|TRBD1
CASSLGQGRGRTEAFF
TGTGCCAGCAGCTTGGGGCAGGGCAGGGGGCGGACTGAAGCTTTCTTT
>TRBJ1-5|TRBV18|few|-
CASSLTPQNNQPQHF
TGTGCCAGCTCACTCACCCCACAGAACAATCAGCCCCAGCATTTT
>TRBJ1-4|TRBV7-6|many|-
CASTEHGRTGEKLFF
TGTGCCAGCACCGAACATGGCCGGACGGGGGAAAAACTGTTTTTT
>TRBJ1-2|TRBV7-2|-|TRBD1
CASSPRTGNSGYTF
TGTGCCAGCAGCCCGCGGACAGGGAACAGCGGCTACACCTTC
>TRBJ1-5|TRBV19|-|-
CASSTTGVGNQPQHF
TGTGCCAGTAGTACGACAGGAGTAGGCAATCAGCCCCAGCATTTT
>TRBJ2-3|TRBV7-3|many|-
CASSLMSGARGSTDTQYF
TGTGCCAGCAGCTTAATGTCCGGGGCGCGGGGAAGCACAGATACGCAGTATTTT
>TRBJ2-1|TRBV19|many|TRBD2
CASSILAGAPNEQFF
TGTGCCAGTAGTATCTTAGCGGGGGCCCCTAATGAGCAGTTCTTC
>TRBJ1-2|TRBV7-9|many|-
CASSPKGGIMDYGYTF
TGTGCCAGCAGTCCGAAGGGGGGGATTATGGACTATGGCTACACCTTC
>TRBJ2-3|TRBV6-2/TRBV6-3|-|TRBD2
CASRHPTSGGAEDTQCF
TGTGCCAGCAGACACCCGACTAGCGGGGGGGCCGAAGATACGCAGTGTTTT
>TRBJ2-1|TRBV11-2|many|TRBD1
CASSLISGQDNEQFF
TGTGCCAGCAGCTTAATCTCCGGACAGGACAATGAGCAGTTCTTC
>TRBJ1-4|TRBV7-9|many|-
CASSSRQSNEKLFF
TGTGCCAGCAGCTCCAGACAGTCTAATGAAAAACTGTTTTTT
>TRBJ1-3|TRBV20-1|many|-
CSARENGNTIYF
TGCAGTGCTAGAGAGAATGGAAACACCATATATTTT
>TRBJ2-2|TRBV6-5|many|-
CASSLDRSNTGELFF
TGTGCCAGCAGTCTAGACAGATCGAACACCGGGGAGCTGTTTTTT
>TRBJ1-2|TRBV7-2|many|TRBD1
CASSSGQGVGGYTF
TGTGCCAGCAGCTCGGGACAGGGGGTCGGTGGCTACACCTTC
>TRBJ1-3|TRBV19|many|-
CASRTLHSGNTIYF
TGTGCCAGCCGTACTCTACACTCTGGAAACACCATATATTTT
>TRBJ1-2|TRBV19|many|-
CASASFYGYTF
TGTGCCAGTGCTAGTTTCTATGGCTACACCTTC
>TRBJ1-2|TRBV12-3/TRBV12-4|many|-
CASSLGGRGYTF
TGTGCCAGCAGTTTGGGAGGACGTGGCTACACCTTC
>TRBJ2-3|TRBV5-1|many|-
CASRLTSSADTQYF
TGCGCCAGCAGGCTGACCTCCAGTGCAGATACGCAGTATTTT
>TRBJ2-6|TRBV29-1|-|-
CSVGVASGANVLTF
TGCAGCGTGGGGGTAGCCTCTGGGGCCAACGTCCTGACTTTC
>TRBJ2-2|TRBV11-2|-|TRBD2
CASSASGLGLNTGELFF
TGTGCCAGCAGCGCATCGGGACTAGGCCTAAACACCGGGGAGCTGTTTTTT
>TRBJ2-7|TRBV5-1|-|-
CASRLAGEYEQYF
TGCGCCAGCAGATTGGCGGGCGAGTATGAGCAGTACTTC
>TRBJ1-3|TRBV2|medium-sized|-
CASSRELGYSGNTIYF
TGTGCCAGCAGCCGAGAGTTGGGGTATTCTGGAAACACCATATATTTT
>TRBJ1-1|TRBV4-3|-|TRBD1
CASSHDRHDRGNTEAFF
TGCGCCAGCAGCCACGACCGCCACGACAGGGGGAACACTGAAGCTTTCTTT
>TRBJ2-3|TRBV3-1|many|-
CASSKGLLQDTQYF
TGTGCCAGCAGCAAAGGGCTTTTACAAGATACGCAGTATTTT
>TRBJ1-5|TRBV2|many|-
CASSGEGGIQPQHF
TGTGCCAGCAGTGGCGAGGGGGGAATTCAGCCCCAGCATTTT
>TRBJ1-1|TRBV2|many|-
CASSKGGDGTEAFF
TGTGCCAGCAGTAAGGGGGGGGATGGCACTGAAGCTTTCTTT
>TRBJ1-4|TRBV20-1|many|-
CSATSGGGYEKLFF
TGCAGTGCTACCTCGGGGGGGGGCTATGAAAAACTGTTTTTT
>TRBJ1-1|TRBV7-3|few|-
CASSPGQSNTEAFF
TGTGCCAGCAGCCCAGGACAGTCTAACACTGAAGCTTTCTTT
>TRBJ2-5|TRBV12-3/TRBV12-4|-|TRBD2
CASSLGLAGGRQETQYF
TGTGCCAGCAGTTTGGGACTAGCGGGGGGGCGGCAAGAGACCCAGTACTTC
>TRBJ2-7|TRBV5-8|many|-
CASSLWYEQYF
TGTGCCAGCAGCTTGTGGTACGAGCAGTACTTC
>TRBJ2-5|TRBV7-8|-|-
CASSVIGGGLETQHF
TGCGCCAGCAGCGTCATTGGAGGGGGACTGGAGACCCAGCACTTC